This paragraph reports one TCR beta chain. The antigen it recognizes is unknown. No base-level quality is on record; no much larger clone is a single base apart. Multiplex touch-down PCR with a mixed TRB-A/B primer pool was used to amplify rearranged TRB sequences covering the V, D and J segments. Illumina adapters and sample indices were attached to the amplicons through two consecutive PCR reactions run with Phusion HS II polymerase. The amplicons were purified from gel with the NucleoSpin Gel and PCR Clean-up kit and then assessed with Qubit and an Agilent 2100 Bioanalyzer. The libraries were sequenced on an Illumina MiSeq with 600-cycle, single-indexed, paired-end runs. The original pipeline was this. Processing of the TRB sequences was carried out with MiXCR versions 2.12 and 3.0.5. Each unique CDR3 nucleotide sequence counted as one clone, and only productive sequences with at least two reads were retained. The repertoire metrics were Shannon diversity, evenness, clonality (calculated as one minus evenness), and diversity profiles parameterized by alpha from 0 to 5. The IGoR algorithm was used to calculate generation probabilities for clones in the paired samples taken before and after chemotherapy. Through fastp at Q25 and MiXCR, TCRdb rebuilt clones from the public reads, retaining in-frame beta chains. Entries that share a CDR3 protein sequence are merged under the most common genes and DNA. The V and J calls and clone size are TCRdb's, not the authors'. The sample includes fewer than 9,000 distinct CDR3 sequences, with 25% to 40% observed a single time. In total, the top ten clones hold roughly 10% of the sample.

The data are from a study of T cell repertoires in aging, cancer and after chemotherapy (dated by TCRdb to between 2019 and 2020). Regarding the study in general: Donors were distributed across six age groups ranging from 30 or younger to 70 or older, with at least three individuals included per group. Healthy donor control TCR repertoires were recorded over several months to years and showed clear clonal overlap across re-sampling. In total, the full dataset held some 8.2 million TCR reads. The study profiled peripheral blood TCR beta repertoires from healthy donors and cancer patients to examine immunoaging and T cell reconstitution after chemotherapy. Alongside 95 healthy donors serving as a reference group, the cohort included some 220 cancer patients, of whom some 94 had hematological cancers and 110 to 140 had solid cancers.

TCR beta rearrangements were amplified from genomic DNA isolated from peripheral blood, not from sorted cells or RNA. Relative to germline, V is 5 bases shorter and J is 2 bases shorter, with 14 bases between their ends. Including cysteine and phenylalanine, the CDR3 has 15 amino acids. Just the 45-base CDR3 DNA is kept, in frame starting at base 1. Based on the germline V gene, the CDR1 and CDR2 sequences are SGHTA and FQGNSA. Paper-wide results and their limitations: It was noted by the authors that conclusions about immunological memory after chemotherapy cannot be drawn from the repertoire data. In both cancer cohorts, median generation probability rose over the chemotherapy interval, which suggests that the repertoire was reconstituted through rebound thymic output. Compared with age-matched healthy donors, untreated patients with either hematological or solid cancers had significantly lower TCR diversity in the blood along with higher clonality. In healthy donors, the decline in TCR diversity with age was mainly due to loss of richness, whereas in cancer patients loss of evenness also played a role.

The specimen was blood. The source of this sequence is a human donor in good health. This chain joins TRBV7-2 to TRBJ2-3; TRBD2 is a possible D gene, resting on 6 matching bases. In nucleotides, the sequence is TGTGCCAGCAGCAAGGGCGGGGAAACCACAGATACGCAGTATTTT. Translated, it gives CASSKGGETTDTQYF.